A single sample gave rise to the 30 T cell receptor beta chains below, sequenced in a study of cytomegalovirus exposure and HLA in healthy donors (dated by TCRdb to 2017 to 2019). Library construction relied on the immunoSEQ multiplex PCR assay. For the multiplex PCR, a mixture combining 60 forward primers for TCR Vbeta segments and 13 reverse primers for TCR Jbeta segments was used. As stored in TCRdb, this immuneACCESS dataset retains in-frame rearrangements with V and J assigned. A fraction of the clones does not appear; measured against another copy, unresolved V genes explain less than half of the discrepancy, and the remainder lacks a known reason. The sample table holds about 140,000 clones, of which roughly 78% were seen once. The ten largest clones add up to around 2% of the sample. The sample was PBMCs. The source is a man under 40 in good health and CMV-seronegative.

The sample holds a few counts of this clone. The chain combines TRBV6-5 with TRBJ1-1; D perhaps matches TRBD1 (5 bases). Trimming cost V 5 bases and J 1 base, with 8 bases left between them. Germline V CDR1 and CDR2: MNHEY, SVGAGI. The CDR3 is made up of 13 amino acids. The CDR3 loop is CASSGRGNTEAFF. The CDR3 DNA reads TGTGCCAGCAGTGGTAGGGGGAACACTGAAGCTTTCTTT.

The chain uses TRBV27 and TRBJ2-7; 9 bases agree with TRBD2. Germline CDR1 is MNHEY and CDR2 is SMNVEV (reference sequence). V dropped 0 bases and J dropped 0; count of bases not matched to a gene: 3. The CDR3 is 16 residues long. CDR3 coding DNA: TGTGCCAGCAGTTTATCGGCTAGCGGGATCTCCTACGAGCAGTACTTC. Translating it yields CASSLSASGISYEQYF.

This clone was observed a handful of times. The chain links TRBV27 to TRBJ1-4; no reliable D call. The germline V gene encodes CDR1 MNHEY and CDR2 SMNVEV (reference sequence). V dropped 2 bases and J dropped 7 bases, with 14 bases sitting between them. This CDR3 has 15 residues. The CDR3 protein is CASSLGFEGGEKLFF. The CDR3 nucleotides are TGTGCCAGCAGTTTAGGGTTTGAGGGCGGTGAAAAACTGTTTTTT.

The chain couples TRBV2 to TRBJ1-5; D gene ambiguous. Trimming pared 1 base from V and 5 bases from J, leaving 6 bases between. This CDR3 is 13 amino acids long. Germline lookup yields CDR1 SNHLY and CDR2 FYNNEI. DNA for the CDR3: TGTGCCAGCAGTGAAGTCAGGCATCAGCCCCAGCATTTT. Protein sequence: CASSEVRHQPQHF.

V gene TRBV6-5 combines with J gene TRBJ1-6, with no clear D. The CDR3 has 12 amino acids. Germline CDR1 MNHEY, CDR2 SVGAGI. V gave up 3 bases and J gave up 7 bases, with 4 bases separating them. This chain's CDR3 is CASSYINSPLHF. For the CDR3, the DNA is TGTGCCAGCAGTTATATAAATTCACCCCTCCACTTT.

This chain uses TRBV28 with TRBJ1-2; D may be TRBD1 (5 bases). Germline CDR1 and CDR2: MDHEN and SYDVKM. V was clipped by 6 bases and J by 0 bases, with 14 bases between them. CDR3 size: 15 residues. In DNA, the CDR3 is TGTGCCAGCAGACCCCAGGGATTCTCTAACTATGGCTACACCTTC. Its protein is CASRPQGFSNYGYTF.

V is TRBV28 and J is TRBJ1-4; TRBD1 is a possible D gene (6 bases). CDR3 length equals 14 residues. Germline CDR1 reads MDHEN; CDR2 reads SYDVKM. V was pared by 10 bases and J by 4 bases, with 16 bases between. In DNA, the CDR3 is TGTGCCACGGAGACAGGCTTCGGTAATGAAAAACTGTTTTTT. It codes for CATETGFGNEKLFF.

The chain is built from TRBV5-1 and TRBJ2-7; 11 positions match TRBD2. V shed 4 bases and J 5 bases; nucleotides not matched to a gene: 14. The CDR3 covers 17 residues. Germline V gene sequence: CDR1 SGHRS, CDR2 YFSETQ. CDR3 nucleotide sequence: TGCGCCAGCAGCCTCATCATAGCGGGAGGGGTGGGGAACGAGCAGTACTTC. Amino acids: CASSLIIAGGVGNEQYF. Full variable domain (outside the CDR3, taken from reference TRBV5-1 and TRBJ2-7): KAGVTQTPRYLIKTRGQQVTLSCSPISGHRSVSWYQQTPGQGLQFLFEYFSETQRNKGNFPGRFSGRQFSNSRSEMNVSTLELGDSALYLCASSLIIAGGVGNEQYFGPGTRLTVT.

The chain couples TRBV10-3 to TRBJ2-3; 10 bases map to TRBD2. The J segment lost 1 base and the V segment lost 6 bases, leaving 7 bases of the junction unmatched. Germline V lookup: CDR1 ENHRY, CDR2 SYGVKD. This CDR3 is built from 16 residues. CDR3 coding DNA: TGTGCCATCAGCTGGACTAGCGGAGGGCGCACAGATACGCAGTATTTT. It codes for CAISWTSGGRTDTQYF.

V is TRBV28 and J is TRBJ2-5; D is perhaps TRBD1 (6 bases). This CDR3 spans 14 amino acids. Trimming removed 5 bases from V and 1 base from J, with 11 bases in between. Germline V gene data show CDR1 as MDHEN and CDR2 as SYDVKM. The CDR3 loop is CASSNGQTQETQYF. CDR3 DNA sequence: TGTGCCAGCAGTAACGGACAGACCCAAGAGACCCAGTACTTC.

This chain joins TRBV16 and TRBJ1-2; a possible D gene is TRBD1 (5 bases). The CDR3 has 13 amino acids. Germline V gives CDR1 KGHSY, CDR2 FQNENV. Trimming left V 0 bases short and J 7 bases short, with 9 bases between. CDR3 sequence reads: CASSQSGQGGYTF. The CDR3, as DNA: TGTGCCAGCAGCCAATCGGGGCAGGGTGGCTACACCTTC.

This clone was counted between two and nine times. J is TRBJ1-5 and V is TRBV6-1; D unresolved. The CDR3 loop spans 15 amino acids. The V gene lost 2 bases and the J gene lost 2 bases, with 10 bases spanning the gap. Looked up from germline, CDR1 is MNHNS and CDR2 is SASEGT. The chain's CDR3 is CASSELYGGNQPQHF. The CDR3 nucleotides read TGTGCCAGCAGTGAATTGTACGGGGGCAATCAGCCCCAGCATTTT.

The genes are TRBV27 and TRBJ1-1; 8 positions match TRBD1. The V segment lost 6 bases and the J segment 6 bases; nucleotides outside the gene matches: 9. This CDR3 is 14 amino acids long. Looked up from germline, CDR1 is MNHEY and CDR2 is SMNVEV (reference sequence). CDR3 bases: TGTGCCAGCAGCACCCGACAGGGGCTCCCTGAAGCTTTCTTT. This translates into CASSTRQGLPEAFF.

This clone was recorded only once. The chain recombines TRBV5-8 with TRBJ2-2, with TRBD1 matching over 9 bases. J gave up 6 bases and V 4 bases, and 7 bases lay outside the gene matches. This CDR3 contains 15 residues. Germline V gene sequence: CDR1 SGHTS, CDR2 YDEGEE. CDR3 amino acids: CASSQDRGVAGELFF. Written as DNA, the CDR3 is TGTGCCAGCAGCCAAGACAGGGGGGTTGCCGGGGAGCTGTTTTTT.

The rearrangement joins TRBV30 to TRBJ1-2; 8 bases match TRBD1. Unmatched junction bases numbered 12, after V lost 3 bases and J lost 6 bases. The CDR3 has 15 residues. Germline-derived CDR1 and CDR2 are GTSNPN and SVGIG (reference sequence). In nucleotides, the CDR3 is TGTGCCTGGAGCGGGACAGGACGAAAGTTACATGGCTACACCTTC. Amino acid sequence: CAWSGTGRKLHGYTF.

This clone has more than one count but fewer than ten. V usage is TRBV28 and J usage is TRBJ1-1; D call uncertain. Germline V gives CDR1 MDHEN, CDR2 SYDVKM. Trimming shortened V by 5 bases and J by 4 bases, and 8 bases separated the two germline ends. The CDR3 extends over 12 amino acids. CDR3 loop: CASSQYSTEAFF. CDR3 in DNA: TGTGCCAGCAGTCAATACAGCACTGAAGCTTTCTTT. Drawing the rest from reference TRBV28 and TRBJ1-1, the complete variable domain is DVKVTQSSRYLVKRTGEKVFLECVQDMDHENMFWYRQDPGLGLRLIYFSYDVKMKEKGDIPEGYSVSREKKERFSLILESASTNQTSMYLCASSQYSTEAFFGQGTRLTVV.

The chain couples TRBV27 to TRBJ2-3; 15 bases are a match to TRBD2. V was clipped by 4 bases and J by 2 bases; unmatched bases: 13. Per the germline V gene, CDR1 is MNHEY and CDR2 is SMNVEV (reference sequence). The CDR3 consists of 20 residues. CDR3 region: CASSSLGLAGGRDFTDTQYF. The CDR3 bases are TGTGCCAGCAGTTCCCTGGGACTAGCGGGGGGACGAGACTTCACAGATACGCAGTATTTT.

The gene calls are TRBV7-9 and TRBJ1-2; no clear D. The germline V gene encodes CDR1 SEHNR and CDR2 FQNEAQ (reference sequence). V lost 6 bases, J lost 4 bases, and 9 bases lay in between. This CDR3 is 12 amino acids long. Written as DNA, the CDR3 is TGTGCCAGCAGGCGGGGAATCTATGGCTACACCTTC. This translates into CASRRGIYGYTF.

The J gene is TRBJ2-7, the V gene TRBV5-6; D unresolved. The CDR3 has 17 residues. Trimming removed 5 bases from V and 6 bases from J, with 27 bases in between. Germline assignment: CDR1 SGHDT and CDR2 YYEEEE. The CDR3 DNA reads as TGTGCCAGCAGTTTCTACGGTAACATAAGACGGAGCCGCGAGCAGTACTTC. This codes for CASSFYGNIRRSREQYF.

This sequence joins TRBV4-1 and TRBJ1-6; weak D call: TRBD1 (6 bases). The CDR3 spans 19 residues. Trimming pared 2 bases from V and 7 bases from J, leaving 24 bases between. CDR1 is MGHRA and CDR2 is YSYEKL in the germline V gene. CDR3 in DNA: TGCGCCAGCAGCCAATCCCCGGGGGGTGCACAGGGCGCGAATTCACCCCTCCACTTT. Its protein is CASSQSPGGAQGANSPLHF.

This chain links TRBV30 with TRBJ2-7, with 10 bases that match TRBD1. CDR1 GTSNPN and CDR2 SVGIG come from the germline V gene (reference sequence). Losses at the gene ends were 0 bases for V and 2 bases for J; bases not matched to a gene: 1. CDR3 size: 14 residues. As DNA, the CDR3 is TGTGCCTGGAGTGTAGGGACAGGGGCCTACGAGCAGTACTTC. Its protein is CAWSVGTGAYEQYF.

This chain connects TRBV25-1 to TRBJ2-5; 9 bases align to TRBD2. J gave up 5 bases and V 7 bases, and 17 bases lay outside the gene matches. The CDR3 spans 17 residues. The germline gives CDR1 MGHDK, CDR2 SYGVNS. The DNA for the CDR3 is TGTGCCAGCACCATCGGGGGGATAGCGGGAGCCCTCGAGACCCAGTACTTC. It encodes CASTIGGIAGALETQYF.

The V gene is TRBV7-9, the J gene TRBJ2-3; D gene unclear. Per the germline V gene, CDR1 is SEHNR and CDR2 is FQNEAQ (reference sequence). The germline V and J ends were trimmed by 1 base and 0 bases, with 5 bases remaining between them. CDR3 length equals 14 residues. The CDR3 loop is CASSLDPSTDTQYF. CDR3 DNA sequence: TGTGCCAGCAGCTTAGATCCAAGCACAGATACGCAGTATTTT.

As for this clone: Distinct nucleotide sequences in the sample also encode this CDR3. The gene calls are TRBV6-5 and TRBJ2-5, with TRBD1 as a possible D gene (6 bases). Trimming removed 7 bases at V and 5 bases at J, with 8 bases between. The CDR3 consists of 11 residues. Germline V gene lookup returns CDR1 MNHEY and CDR2 SVGAGI. The CDR3 reads CASTGAETQYF. DNA for the CDR3: TGTGCCAGCACAGGGGCGGAGACCCAGTACTTC.

The chain employs TRBV6-6 and TRBJ2-1; 7 bases match TRBD2. Germline values: CDR1 MNHNY, CDR2 SVGAGI (reference sequence). This CDR3 is 15 amino acids long. V gave up 7 bases and J gave up 3 bases; unmatched junction bases: 9. For the CDR3, the DNA is TGTGCCAGCAAAAGTAGGCTAGCGGTCTACAATGAGCAGTTCTTC. Protein: CASKSRLAVYNEQFF.

This clone was seen a single time. The V and J genes are TRBV2 and TRBJ1-2, with 10 bases fitting TRBD1. Germline CDR1 is SNHLY and CDR2 is FYNNEI. CDR3 length: 13 residues. With V trimmed by 6 bases and J by 7 bases, 5 bases remained unmatched. DNA for the CDR3: TGTGCCAGCAGGGGACAGGGGTTCGGTGGCTACACCTTC. It translates to CASRGQGFGGYTF.

The rearrangement joins TRBV5-4 to TRBJ2-1; D is uncertain. This CDR3 spans 13 amino acids. Deletions cut 0 bases from V and 5 bases from J, with 6 bases between. The germline V gene has CDR1 SGHNT and CDR2 YYREEE (reference sequence). For the CDR3, the DNA is TGTGCCAGCAGCTTGGTCACAGACAATGAGCAGTTCTTC. Encoded protein: CASSLVTDNEQFF.

The chain recombines TRBV6-4 with TRBJ1-2, with TRBD1 matching 7 bases. J gave up 6 bases and V 7 bases, and 17 bases lay outside the gene matches. Germline V gene lookup returns CDR1 MRHNA and CDR2 SNTAGT. CDR3 length: 16 amino acids. The CDR3: CASITYRGHHLDGYTF. CDR3 DNA: TGTGCCAGCATTACATACAGGGGACACCATTTAGATGGCTACACCTTC.

V gene TRBV10-1 combines with J gene TRBJ2-7, with a possible D match to TRBD2 (6 bases). V lost 2 bases, J lost 4 bases, and 6 bases lay in between. Germline CDR1 WNHNN, CDR2 SYGVQD (reference sequence). The CDR3 length is 12 residues. CDR3 sequence: CASSESGYEQYF. CDR3 nucleotide sequence: TGCGCCAGCAGTGAGAGCGGGTACGAGCAGTACTTC.

This clone was picked up a small number of times. The V gene is TRBV5-1, the J gene TRBJ1-5; TRBD1 matches at 9 bases. This CDR3 contains 14 residues. Per the germline V gene, CDR1 is SGHRS and CDR2 is YFSETQ. Losses at the gene ends were 2 bases for V and 5 bases for J; bases not matched to a gene: 2. The CDR3 is CASSFRTGDQPQHF. The CDR3 DNA reads TGCGCCAGCAGCTTCCGGACAGGGGATCAGCCCCAGCATTTT.